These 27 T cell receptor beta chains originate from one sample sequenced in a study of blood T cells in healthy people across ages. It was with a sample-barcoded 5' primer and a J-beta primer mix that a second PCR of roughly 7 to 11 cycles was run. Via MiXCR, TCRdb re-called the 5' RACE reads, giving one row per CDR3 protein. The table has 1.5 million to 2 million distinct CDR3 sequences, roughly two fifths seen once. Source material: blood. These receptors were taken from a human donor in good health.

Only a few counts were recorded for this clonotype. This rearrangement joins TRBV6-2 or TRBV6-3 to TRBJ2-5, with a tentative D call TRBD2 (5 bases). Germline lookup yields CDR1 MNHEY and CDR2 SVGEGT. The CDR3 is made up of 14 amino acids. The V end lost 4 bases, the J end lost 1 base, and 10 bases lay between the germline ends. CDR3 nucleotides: TGTGCCAGCAGTTGCTCGGGGATCCAAGAGACCCAGTACTTC. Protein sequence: CASSCSGIQETQYF.

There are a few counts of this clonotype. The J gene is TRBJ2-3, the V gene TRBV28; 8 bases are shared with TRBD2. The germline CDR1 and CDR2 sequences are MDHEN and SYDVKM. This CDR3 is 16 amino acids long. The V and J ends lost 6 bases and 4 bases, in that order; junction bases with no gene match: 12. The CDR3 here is CASRASGLEGADTQYF. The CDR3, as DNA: TGTGCCAGCAGAGCCTCGGGACTAGAGGGGGCAGATACGCAGTATTTT. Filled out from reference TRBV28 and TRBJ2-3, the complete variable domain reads DVKVTQSSRYLVKRTGEKVFLECVQDMDHENMFWYRQDPGLGLRLIYFSYDVKMKEKGDIPEGYSVSREKKERFSLILESASTNQTSMYLCASRASGLEGADTQYFGPGTRLTVL.

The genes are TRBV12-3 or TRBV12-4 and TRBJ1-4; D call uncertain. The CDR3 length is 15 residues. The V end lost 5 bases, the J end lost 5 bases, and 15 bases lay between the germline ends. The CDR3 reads CASSPYTRQNEKLFF. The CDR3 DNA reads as TGTGCCAGCAGTCCCTACACTCGACAAAATGAAAAACTGTTTTTT.

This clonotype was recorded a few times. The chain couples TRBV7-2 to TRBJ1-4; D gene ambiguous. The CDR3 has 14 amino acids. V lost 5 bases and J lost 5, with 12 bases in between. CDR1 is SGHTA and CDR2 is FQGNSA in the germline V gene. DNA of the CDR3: TGTGCCAGCAGCCCGAGTCGGTCAAATGAAAAACTGTTTTTT. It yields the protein CASSPSRSNEKLFF.

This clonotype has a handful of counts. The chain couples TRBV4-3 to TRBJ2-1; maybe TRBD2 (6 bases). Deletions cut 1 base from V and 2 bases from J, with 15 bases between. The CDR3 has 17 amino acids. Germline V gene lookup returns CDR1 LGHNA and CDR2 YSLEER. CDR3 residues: CASSQAIPGLAYNEQFF. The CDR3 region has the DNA TGCGCCAGCAGCCAAGCCATCCCGGGACTGGCCTACAATGAGCAGTTCTTC.

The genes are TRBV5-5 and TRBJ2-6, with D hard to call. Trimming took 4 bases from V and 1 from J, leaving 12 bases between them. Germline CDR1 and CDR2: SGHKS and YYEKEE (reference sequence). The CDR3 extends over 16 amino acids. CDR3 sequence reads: CASSVLTASGANVLTF. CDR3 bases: TGTGCCAGCAGCGTTCTCACAGCTTCTGGGGCCAACGTCCTGACTTTC.

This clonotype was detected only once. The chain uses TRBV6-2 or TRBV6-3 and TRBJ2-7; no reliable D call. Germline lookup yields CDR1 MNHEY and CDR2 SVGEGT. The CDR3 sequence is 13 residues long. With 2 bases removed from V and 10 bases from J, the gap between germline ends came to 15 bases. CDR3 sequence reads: CASSYIMNIRQYF. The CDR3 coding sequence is TGTGCCAGCAGTTACATTATGAATATTCGACAGTACTTC.

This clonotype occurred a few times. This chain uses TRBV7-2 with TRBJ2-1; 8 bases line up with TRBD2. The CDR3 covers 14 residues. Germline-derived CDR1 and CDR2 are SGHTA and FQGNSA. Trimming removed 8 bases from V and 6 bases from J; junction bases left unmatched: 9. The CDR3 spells CASHAAGGSNEQFF. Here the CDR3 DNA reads TGTGCCAGCCACGCCGCGGGGGGCAGCAATGAGCAGTTCTTC.

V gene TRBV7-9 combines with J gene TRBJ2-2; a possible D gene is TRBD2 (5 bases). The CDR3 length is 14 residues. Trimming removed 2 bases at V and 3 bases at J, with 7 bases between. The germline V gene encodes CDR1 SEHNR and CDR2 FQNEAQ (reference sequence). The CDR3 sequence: CASSLFGDTGELFF. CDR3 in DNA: TGTGCCAGCAGCTTATTCGGGGACACCGGGGAGCTGTTTTTT.

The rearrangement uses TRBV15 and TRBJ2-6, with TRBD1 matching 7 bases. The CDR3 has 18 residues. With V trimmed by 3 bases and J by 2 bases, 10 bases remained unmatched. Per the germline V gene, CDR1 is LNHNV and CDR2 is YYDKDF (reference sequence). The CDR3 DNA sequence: TGTGCCACCAGCAGTTCCGTCCTTGACAGGGCTGGGGCCAACGTCCTGACTTTC. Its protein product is CATSSSVLDRAGANVLTF.

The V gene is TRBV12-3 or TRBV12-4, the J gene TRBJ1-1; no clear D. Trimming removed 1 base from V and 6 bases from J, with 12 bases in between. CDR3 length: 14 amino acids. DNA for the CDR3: TGTGCCAGCAGTTTAGGGTTTGTGGTTGCTGAAGCTTTCTTT. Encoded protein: CASSLGFVVAEAFF.

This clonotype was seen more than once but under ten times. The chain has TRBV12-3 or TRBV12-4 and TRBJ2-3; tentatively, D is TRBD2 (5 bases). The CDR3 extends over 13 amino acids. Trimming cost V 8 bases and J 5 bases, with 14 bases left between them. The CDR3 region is CASVPPGLDTQYF. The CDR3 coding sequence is TGTGCCAGCGTCCCCCCGGGGTTAGATACGCAGTATTTT.

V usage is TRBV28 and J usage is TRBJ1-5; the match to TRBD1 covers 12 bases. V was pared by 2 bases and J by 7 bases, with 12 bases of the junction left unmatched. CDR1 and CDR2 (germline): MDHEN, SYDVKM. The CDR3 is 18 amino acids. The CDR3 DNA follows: TGTGCCAGCAGTTTACGGGACAGGGGGCTCAGAGGCGACCAGCCCCAGCATTTT. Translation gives CASSLRDRGLRGDQPQHF.

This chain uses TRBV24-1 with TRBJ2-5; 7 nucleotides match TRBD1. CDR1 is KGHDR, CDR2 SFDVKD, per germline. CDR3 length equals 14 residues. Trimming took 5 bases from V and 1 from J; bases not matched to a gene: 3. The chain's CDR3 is CATSVAGGQETQYF. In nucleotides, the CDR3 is TGTGCCACCAGTGTTGCAGGGGGCCAAGAGACCCAGTACTTC.

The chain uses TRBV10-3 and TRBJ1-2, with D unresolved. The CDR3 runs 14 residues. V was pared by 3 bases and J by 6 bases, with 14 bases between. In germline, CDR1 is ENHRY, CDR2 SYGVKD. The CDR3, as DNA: TGTGCCATCAGTGATCCCGGGTTGTTTAATGGCTACACCTTC. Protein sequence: CAISDPGLFNGYTF.

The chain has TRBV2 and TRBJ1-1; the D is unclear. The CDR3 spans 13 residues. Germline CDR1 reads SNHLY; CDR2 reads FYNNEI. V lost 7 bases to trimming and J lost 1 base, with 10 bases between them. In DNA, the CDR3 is TGTGCCAGCAATAGCATGGGGAACACTGAAGCTTTCTTT. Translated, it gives CASNSMGNTEAFF.

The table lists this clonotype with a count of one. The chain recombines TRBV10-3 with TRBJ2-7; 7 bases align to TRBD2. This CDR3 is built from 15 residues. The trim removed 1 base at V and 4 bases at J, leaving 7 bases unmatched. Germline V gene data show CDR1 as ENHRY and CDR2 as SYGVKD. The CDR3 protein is CAISELSGGGYEQYF. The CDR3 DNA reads TGTGCCATCAGTGAGTTATCGGGGGGAGGATACGAGCAGTACTTC.

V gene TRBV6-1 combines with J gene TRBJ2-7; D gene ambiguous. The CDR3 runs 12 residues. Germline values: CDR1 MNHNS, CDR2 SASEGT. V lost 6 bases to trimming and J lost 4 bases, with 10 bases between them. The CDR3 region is CASRVRSYEQYF. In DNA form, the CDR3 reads TGTGCCAGCAGGGTACGGTCATACGAGCAGTACTTC.

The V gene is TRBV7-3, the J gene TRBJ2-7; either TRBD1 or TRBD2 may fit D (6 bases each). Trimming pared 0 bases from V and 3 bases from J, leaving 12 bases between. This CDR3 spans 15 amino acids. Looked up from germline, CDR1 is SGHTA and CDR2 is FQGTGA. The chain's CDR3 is CASSLTGGRFYEQYF. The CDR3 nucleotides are TGTGCCAGCAGCTTAACCGGGGGCCGCTTCTACGAGCAGTACTTC.

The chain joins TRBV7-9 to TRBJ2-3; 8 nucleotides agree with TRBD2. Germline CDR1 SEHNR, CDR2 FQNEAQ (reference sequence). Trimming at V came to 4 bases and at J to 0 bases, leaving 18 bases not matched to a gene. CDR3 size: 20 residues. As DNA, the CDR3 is TGTGCCAGCAGCTCCACCTCGGGGAGCGGGGGTATATCTAGCACAGATACGCAGTATTTT. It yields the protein CASSSTSGSGGISSTDTQYF.

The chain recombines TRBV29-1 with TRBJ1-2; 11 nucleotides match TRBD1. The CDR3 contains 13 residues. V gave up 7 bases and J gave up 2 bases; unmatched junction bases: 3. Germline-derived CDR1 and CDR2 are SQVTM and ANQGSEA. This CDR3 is CSAGTGGNYGYTF. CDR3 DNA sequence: TGCAGCGCCGGGACAGGGGGAAACTATGGCTACACCTTC.

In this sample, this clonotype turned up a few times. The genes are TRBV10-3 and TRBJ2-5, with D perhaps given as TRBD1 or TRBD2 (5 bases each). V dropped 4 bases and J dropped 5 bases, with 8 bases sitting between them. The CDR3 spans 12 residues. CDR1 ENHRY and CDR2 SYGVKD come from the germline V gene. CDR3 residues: CAISVGDETQYF. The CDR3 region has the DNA TGTGCCATCAGTGTTGGGGACGAGACCCAGTACTTC.

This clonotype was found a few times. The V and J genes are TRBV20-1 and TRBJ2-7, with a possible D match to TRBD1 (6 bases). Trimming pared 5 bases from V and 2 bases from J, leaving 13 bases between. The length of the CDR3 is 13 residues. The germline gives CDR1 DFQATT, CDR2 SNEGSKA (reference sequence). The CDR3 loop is CSAPNRVAYEQYF. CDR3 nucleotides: TGCAGTGCTCCCAACAGGGTTGCCTACGAGCAGTACTTC.

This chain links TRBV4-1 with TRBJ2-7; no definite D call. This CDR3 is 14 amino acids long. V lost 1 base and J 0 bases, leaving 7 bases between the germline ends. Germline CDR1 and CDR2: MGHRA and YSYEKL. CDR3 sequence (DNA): TGCGCCAGCAGCCAAGGGTATAACTCCTACGAGCAGTACTTC. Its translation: CASSQGYNSYEQYF.

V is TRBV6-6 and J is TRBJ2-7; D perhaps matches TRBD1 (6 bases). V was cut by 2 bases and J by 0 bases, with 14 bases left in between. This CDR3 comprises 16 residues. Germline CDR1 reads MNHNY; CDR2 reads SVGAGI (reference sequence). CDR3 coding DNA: TGTGCCAGCAGTTACGGTACAGGGTCGAGCTCCTACGAGCAGTACTTC. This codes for CASSYGTGSSSYEQYF.

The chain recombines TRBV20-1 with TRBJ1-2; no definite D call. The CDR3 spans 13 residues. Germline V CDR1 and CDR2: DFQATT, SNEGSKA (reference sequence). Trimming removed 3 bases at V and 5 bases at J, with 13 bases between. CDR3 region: CSASQVLGYGYTF. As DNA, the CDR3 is TGCAGTGCTAGCCAGGTGCTGGGGTATGGCTACACCTTC.

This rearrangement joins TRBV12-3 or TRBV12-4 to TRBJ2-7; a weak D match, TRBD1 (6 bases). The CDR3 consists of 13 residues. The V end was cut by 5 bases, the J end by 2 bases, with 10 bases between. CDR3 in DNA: TGTGCCAGCAGTACCTGGGGGCCCTACGAGCAGTACTTC. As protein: CASSTWGPYEQYF.